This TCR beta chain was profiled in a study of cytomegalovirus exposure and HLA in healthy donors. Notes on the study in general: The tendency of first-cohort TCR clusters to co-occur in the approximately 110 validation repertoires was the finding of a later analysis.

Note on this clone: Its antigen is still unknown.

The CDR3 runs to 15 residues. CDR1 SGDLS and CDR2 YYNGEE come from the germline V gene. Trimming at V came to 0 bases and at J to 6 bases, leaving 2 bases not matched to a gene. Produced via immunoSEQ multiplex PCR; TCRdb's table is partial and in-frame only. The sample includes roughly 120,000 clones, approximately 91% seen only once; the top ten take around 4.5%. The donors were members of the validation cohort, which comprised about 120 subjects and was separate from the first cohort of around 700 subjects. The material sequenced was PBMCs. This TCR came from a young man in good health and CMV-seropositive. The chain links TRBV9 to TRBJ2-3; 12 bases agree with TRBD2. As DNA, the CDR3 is TGTGCCAGCAGCGTAGCAGGACTAGCGGGGGATACGCAGTATTTT. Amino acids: CASSVAGLAGDTQYF.